This T cell receptor (beta chain) was identified in a study of T cells expressing NK-cell markers. Germline CDR1 reads SGHRS; CDR2 reads YFSETQ. The CDR3 totals 15 residues. TCRdb derives one entry per CDR3 protein from the 5' RACE reads, leaving out DNA. In all, the sample yields around 470,000 distinct CDR3 sequences. Source material: blood T cells: a sorted CD56 or NKG2C T cell subset, CD4+ or CD8+ T cells, or bulk PBMC T cells (not recorded which). This clonotype was obtained from a woman aged 45-65 years in good health. The V and J genes are TRBV5-1 and TRBJ2-7. This CDR3 reads CASSLASARIYEQYF.